One T cell receptor beta chain is described in this entry. Its antigen has not been determined. No much larger clone is present one base from it, and per-base qualities are unavailable. The donors were healthy, HIV-negative adults with no recently reported acute infections or vaccinations. Every donor was a Caucasian adult living in Nashville, Tennessee, USA. CD4+ T cells were enriched through magnetic negative selection, after which naive cells were positively selected on CD45RA and the remaining negative fraction served as the memory subset. Blood was collected by leukapheresis, and PBMCs were isolated by Ficoll-Histopaque density gradient centrifugation and then cryopreserved in liquid nitrogen vapor phase. Analytical flow cytometry was used to check the purity and quantity of every magnetically sorted T cell population. Each sorted fraction had its genomic DNA isolated and then quantified by UV absorbance on a Nanodrop 2000c.

The source of the sample is a study of shared clonotypes between healthy human individuals (dated by TCRdb to 2020 to 2021). Study-level background: Three men and a couple of women, aged 18 to 49 years, made up the cohort. Per donor, three plates each were used for CD4 naive and CD4 memory, two for CD8 naive, and one for CD8 memory. The study deeply sequenced blood TCR repertoires of 5 or 6 healthy adults to estimate repertoire size and the extent of clonotype sharing between individuals. To increase sequencing depth and limit assay-specific biases, different laboratories used diverse techniques to prepare libraries and sequence TCR repertoires. Per donor, leukapheresis produced somewhere between about 0.8 and 9 billion PBMCs. General study outcomes and caveats: Roughly 5.2% of naive CD4, 3.5% of naive CD8, around 2.3% of memory CD4, and about 0.4% of memory CD8 clonotypes were shared across several donors. Only blood was sampled, and tissue TCR repertoires likely differ from those in blood. Based on pairwise subsampling, the degree of clonotype sharing among donors was expected to be affected by sequencing depth. Rarefaction of sorted-subset datasets indicated incomplete sequencing despite the large sequencing depth. Larger estimated clonotype richness was generally found for naive subsets than for memory subsets. The genetic and exposure-history diversity represented was limited by the small number of donors. Compared with non-shared clonotypes, the clonotypes found in all four sorted-subset donors had higher generation probabilities.

V loses 5 bases, J loses 6 bases, and the germline ends lie 10 bases apart. CDR1 and CDR2, looked up from the germline V gene (reference sequence), are PRHDT and FYEKMQ. The CDR3 starts with the cysteine, ends with the phenylalanine, and has 12 residues. Of the read, only the CDR3 DNA is kept; its 36 bases are in frame from base 1. TCR CDR3 regions were amplified from genomic DNA by multiplex PCR using the deep immunoSEQ assay. For each cell subset, the extracted genomic DNA was distributed evenly across all wells of several immunoSEQ 96-well plates, and each plate served as one replicate. For sorted subsets, roughly 200 ng of genomic DNA, equivalent to 25,000 to 35,000 T cell genomes, went into each replicate PCR. Purified libraries were measured with a Qubit 3.0 fluorometer, size-checked on a Bioanalyzer 2100, and measured again with the KAPA Library Quantification kit. Each immunoSEQ 96-well plate was sequenced on its own single-read 150-cycle Illumina NextSeq 550 flow cell. On the authors' methods: Because only junctional sequences without quality scores were contained in the immunoSEQ output, filtering matching that applied to full-length reads could not be performed. To assign V/J genes and CDR3, sequences were annotated using PyIR, a Python wrapper for IgBLAST v1.9, with IMGT germline references. Reads were filtered out if the reads had weak V/J assignments (E-value above 1e-6), no CDR3, stop codons, out-of-frame junctions, or ambiguous translated residues. V3J clonotypes were defined as sequences sharing the same inferred V gene, J gene, and CDR3 amino acid sequence. To compute the percentage overlap between repertoires, the number of shared unique clonotypes was divided by the size of the smaller repertoire. Repertoire richness was assessed with RTK rarefaction, the Chao1 estimator, and Recon v2.1 estimates of unobserved clonotypes. Generation probabilities for all TCRbeta clonotypes obtained by the gDNA method from a handful of donors were computed using OLGA. TCRdb holds this immuneACCESS table with in-frame rearrangements only. Some clones are missing; in checked studies, unresolved V genes explain under half, and the rest has no known cause. The V and J calls and clone size are taken from that table; D and trimming were inferred from the DNA. The table for this sample lists millions of clones; just over 90% of them were counted only once. The ten largest clones take up 0.13% to 0.15% of the sample.

The sample comprised naive CD4+ T cells sorted from blood. Explained via the paper, the cell subset or site label denotes: CD45RA+ positively selected. The receptor was derived from a man in his late teens or twenties in good health. The V and J genes are TRBV13 and TRBJ1-2; the D gene cannot be named for sure. The CDR3 in this case is CASSPLGHGYTF. The base sequence is TGTGCCAGCAGCCCCCTCGGTCATGGCTACACCTTC.